These T cell receptor beta chains were read from a single sample in a study of shared clonotypes between healthy human individuals. Libraries were prepared by immunoSEQ multiplex PCR; TCRdb keeps only in-frame clonotypes and omits some of them. The sample includes hundreds of thousands of clones, around 97% seen only once; the top ten take approximately 0.057%. Sample: naive CD4+ T cells sorted from blood. Source of these receptors: a woman under 40 in good health. Both conserved end residues are part of each CDR3. Each record gives: clone size, J gene, V gene, D gene, CDR3 DNA, CDR3 protein. D genes are given only for firm matches. Some rows have no size entry. The others give once, few or many, or a class for an expanded clone.

clone_size: NA; j_call: TRBJ2-1; v_call: TRBV9; d_call: NA; cdr3_nt: TGTGCCAGCAGCGTAGGTGACAGGAGGTTAGACAATGAGCAGTTCTTC; cdr3_aa: CASSVGDRRLDNEQFF
clone_size: once; j_call: TRBJ2-7; v_call: TRBV5-1; d_call: NA; cdr3_nt: TGCGCCAGCAGCTTGCCCCTCTACGAGCAGTACTTC; cdr3_aa: CASSLPLYEQYF
clone_size: NA; j_call: TRBJ2-1; v_call: TRBV27; d_call: TRBD2; cdr3_nt: TGTGCCAGCAGTGCGCGACGACTAGCGGGAGGGCCGGTGGGCAATGAGCAGTTCTTC; cdr3_aa: CASSARRLAGGPVGNEQFF
clone_size: NA; j_call: TRBJ2-5; v_call: TRBV7-3; d_call: NA; cdr3_nt: TGTGCCAGCAGCTTAGCCGGGACATTTCAAGAGACCCAGTACTTC; cdr3_aa: CASSLAGTFQETQYF
clone_size: NA; j_call: TRBJ1-1; v_call: TRBV7-9; d_call: TRBD1; cdr3_nt: TGTGCCAGCAGCTCGTTTGGACAGGGGGTTACTTCAGGGGTCTTT; cdr3_aa: CASSSFGQGVTSGVF
clone_size: once; j_call: TRBJ2-7; v_call: TRBV7-9; d_call: TRBD2; cdr3_nt: TGTGCCAGCAGCTTCACTAGCGGGAGCCACGAGCAGTACTTC; cdr3_aa: CASSFTSGSHEQYF
clone_size: NA; j_call: TRBJ2-7; v_call: TRBV19; d_call: NA; cdr3_nt: TGTGCCAGTAGTATCCGGGACGGGTCCTACGAGCAGTACTTC; cdr3_aa: CASSIRDGSYEQYF
clone_size: NA; j_call: TRBJ1-1; v_call: TRBV28; d_call: NA; cdr3_nt: TGTGCCAGCAGCTCTGGGGAGCTGGAGAACACTGAAGCTTTCTTT; cdr3_aa: CASSSGELENTEAFF
clone_size: once; j_call: TRBJ1-2; v_call: TRBV30; d_call: NA; cdr3_nt: TGTGCCTGGAGTCTAGGGGAAGAGTATGGCTACACCTTC; cdr3_aa: CAWSLGEEYGYTF
clone_size: NA; j_call: TRBJ2-1; v_call: TRBV5-1; d_call: TRBD2; cdr3_nt: TGCGCCAGCAGCGATCTAGCGGGAGACCCCCATGAGCAGTTCTTC; cdr3_aa: CASSDLAGDPHEQFF
clone_size: NA; j_call: TRBJ2-1; v_call: TRBV5-1; d_call: NA; cdr3_nt: TGCGCCAGCAGCTTTCGGGGATCACAGGGAAGCTCCTACAATGAGCAGTTCTTC; cdr3_aa: CASSFRGSQGSSYNEQFF
clone_size: NA; j_call: TRBJ1-1; v_call: TRBV6-5; d_call: NA; cdr3_nt: TGTGCCAGCAGTTACCAGAGGGGGGGGGCTGAAGCTTTCTTT; cdr3_aa: CASSYQRGGAEAFF
clone_size: NA; j_call: TRBJ1-2; v_call: TRBV28; d_call: NA; cdr3_nt: TGTGCCAGCAGTTTTGGGCAGGGGCCCTATGGCTACACCTTC; cdr3_aa: CASSFGQGPYGYTF
clone_size: NA; j_call: TRBJ1-1; v_call: TRBV10-3; d_call: NA; cdr3_nt: TGTGCCATCATCAGGGAGGAGGGCACTGAAGCTTTCTTT; cdr3_aa: CAIIREEGTEAFF
clone_size: NA; j_call: TRBJ2-1; v_call: TRBV5-5; d_call: NA; cdr3_nt: TGTGCCAGCAGCTTGGCCGTCTACAATGAGCAGTTCTTC; cdr3_aa: CASSLAVYNEQFF
clone_size: NA; j_call: TRBJ2-6; v_call: TRBV18; d_call: TRBD1; cdr3_nt: TGTGCCAGCTCACCACCACAGGGGTGGCCTGGGGCCAACGTCCTGACTTTC; cdr3_aa: CASSPPQGWPGANVLTF
clone_size: once; j_call: TRBJ2-7; v_call: TRBV13; d_call: TRBD1; cdr3_nt: TGTGCCAGCAGTAACAGGGGATACGAGCAGTACTTC; cdr3_aa: CASSNRGYEQYF
clone_size: NA; j_call: TRBJ2-7; v_call: TRBV5-6; d_call: NA; cdr3_nt: TGTGCCAGCAGCTTGCGAAGCGCCTACGAGCAGTACTTC; cdr3_aa: CASSLRSAYEQYF
clone_size: once; j_call: TRBJ2-2; v_call: TRBV5-1; d_call: NA; cdr3_nt: TGCGCCAGCAGCTTGGGGCAAACAAACACCGGGGAGCTGTTTTTT; cdr3_aa: CASSLGQTNTGELFF
clone_size: NA; j_call: TRBJ2-5; v_call: TRBV15; d_call: NA; cdr3_nt: TGTGCCACCAGCAGAAGGGACAATCGTGAGACCCAGTACTTC; cdr3_aa: CATSRRDNRETQYF
clone_size: NA; j_call: TRBJ2-7; v_call: TRBV5-1; d_call: TRBD1; cdr3_nt: TGCGCCAGCAGCTTGCGACAGGGGTCGACCTACGAGCAGTACTTC; cdr3_aa: CASSLRQGSTYEQYF
clone_size: NA; j_call: TRBJ2-2; v_call: TRBV18; d_call: TRBD2; cdr3_nt: TGTGCCAGCTCACCAGCGGGAGGGCCCACCGGGGAGCTGTTTTTT; cdr3_aa: CASSPAGGPTGELFF
clone_size: NA; j_call: TRBJ2-7; v_call: TRBV5-6; d_call: TRBD2; cdr3_nt: TGTGCCAGCACCGCCGCTAGCGGGAGTGGCGAGCAGTACTTC; cdr3_aa: CASTAASGSGEQYF
clone_size: once; j_call: TRBJ2-2; v_call: TRBV4-1; d_call: TRBD2; cdr3_nt: TGCGCCAGCAGCCAAGGTTTTTTGACTAGCGGGAGAGGTTTCGCAAACACCGGGGAGCTGTTTTTT; cdr3_aa: CASSQGFLTSGRGFANTGELFF
clone_size: NA; j_call: TRBJ2-7; v_call: TRBV18; d_call: NA; cdr3_nt: TGTGCCAGCTCGGGTGGGACTTTAAGCGAGCAGTACTTC; cdr3_aa: CASSGGTLSEQYF
clone_size: NA; j_call: TRBJ1-3; v_call: TRBV10-3; d_call: NA; cdr3_nt: TGTGCCATCAGTGCAGGGGACAACTCTGGAAACACCATATATTTT; cdr3_aa: CAISAGDNSGNTIYF
clone_size: NA; j_call: TRBJ2-7; v_call: TRBV11-3; d_call: NA; cdr3_nt: TGTGCCAGCAGCTTAGATCCTAATACCTACGAGCAGTACTTC; cdr3_aa: CASSLDPNTYEQYF
clone_size: NA; j_call: TRBJ2-1; v_call: TRBV5-1; d_call: TRBD2; cdr3_nt: TGCGCCAGCAGCGCCCTACTAGCGGAGACGGATGAGCAGTTCTTC; cdr3_aa: CASSALLAETDEQFF
clone_size: NA; j_call: TRBJ2-2; v_call: TRBV9; d_call: NA; cdr3_nt: TGTGCCAGCAGCGATCGGCCGAACACCGGGGAGCTGTTTTTT; cdr3_aa: CASSDRPNTGELFF
clone_size: NA; j_call: TRBJ2-3; v_call: TRBV1; d_call: NA; cdr3_nt: TGCACCAGCAGACGGGAACAGGTCTCTAGCACAGATACGCAGTATTTT; cdr3_aa: CTSRREQVSSTDTQYF
clone_size: NA; j_call: TRBJ1-2; v_call: TRBV18; d_call: NA; cdr3_nt: TGTGCCAGCACCGGAATTGAGGCCTATGGCTACACCTTC; cdr3_aa: CASTGIEAYGYTF
clone_size: NA; j_call: TRBJ2-7; v_call: TRBV7-8; d_call: TRBD2; cdr3_nt: TGTGCCAGCAGCTCCCGAAGCGGGAGGGCCGTTTACGAGCAGTACTTC; cdr3_aa: CASSSRSGRAVYEQYF
clone_size: NA; j_call: TRBJ1-2; v_call: TRBV27; d_call: NA; cdr3_nt: TGTGCCAGCAGTTTGTTCGCGACAGGCCCGGAGAACTATGGCTACACCTTC; cdr3_aa: CASSLFATGPENYGYTF
clone_size: NA; j_call: TRBJ2-7; v_call: TRBV5-1; d_call: TRBD2; cdr3_nt: TGCGCCAGTGTAAGGCAGATGAGAGGACTAGCGGGATCAAGAAGGTCCTACGAGCAGTACTTC; cdr3_aa: CASVRQMRGLAGSRRSYEQYF
clone_size: NA; j_call: TRBJ2-1; v_call: TRBV28; d_call: TRBD2; cdr3_nt: TGTGCCAGCAGTACCCCTAGCGGGAGTTTCTATGAGCAGTTCTTC; cdr3_aa: CASSTPSGSFYEQFF
clone_size: NA; j_call: TRBJ1-5; v_call: TRBV7-9; d_call: NA; cdr3_nt: TGTGCCAGCAGCCCCAAAAGTAGCAATCAGCCCCAGCATTTT; cdr3_aa: CASSPKSSNQPQHF
clone_size: NA; j_call: TRBJ2-1; v_call: TRBV13; d_call: TRBD2; cdr3_nt: TGTGCCAGCAGCAAAAGGGCGGGACTAGATATCTGGAGCTCCTACAATGAGCAGTTCTTC; cdr3_aa: CASSKRAGLDIWSSYNEQFF
clone_size: NA; j_call: TRBJ2-3; v_call: TRBV7-8; d_call: TRBD1; cdr3_nt: TGTGCCAGCAGGCCCCACAGGGGGTGGGAAGCAAACGATACGCAGTATTTT; cdr3_aa: CASRPHRGWEANDTQYF
clone_size: NA; j_call: TRBJ1-3; v_call: TRBV5-6; d_call: NA; cdr3_nt: TGTGCCAGCAGCAGCAGACGGCAGGGAAACACCATATATTTT; cdr3_aa: CASSSRRQGNTIYF
clone_size: NA; j_call: TRBJ2-2; v_call: TRBV19; d_call: TRBD2; cdr3_nt: TGTGCCAGTAGCAGACTAGCGGGAGGGCTGGGCACCGGGGAGCTGTTTTTT; cdr3_aa: CASSRLAGGLGTGELFF
clone_size: NA; j_call: TRBJ2-7; v_call: TRBV2; d_call: TRBD2; cdr3_nt: TGTGCCAGCAGAGGCCCTAGCGGTAGCTCCTACGAGCAGTACTTC; cdr3_aa: CASRGPSGSSYEQYF
clone_size: NA; j_call: TRBJ2-5; v_call: TRBV20-1; d_call: NA; cdr3_nt: TGCAGTGCTGATCAAGAGACCCAGTACTTC; cdr3_aa: CSADQETQYF
clone_size: NA; j_call: TRBJ2-7; v_call: TRBV27; d_call: TRBD2; cdr3_nt: TGTGCCAGCAGTTTGCGGGGGGCGATCCTCTACGAGCAGTACTTC; cdr3_aa: CASSLRGAILYEQYF
clone_size: NA; j_call: TRBJ1-1; v_call: TRBV18; d_call: TRBD1; cdr3_nt: TGTGCCAGCTCACTTCCGGGACAGGGGTCCACTGAAGCTTTCTTT; cdr3_aa: CASSLPGQGSTEAFF
clone_size: NA; j_call: TRBJ2-1; v_call: TRBV5-4; d_call: TRBD2; cdr3_nt: TGTGCCAGCAGCCCCGGGACTAGCGGGTACAATGAGCAGTTCTTC; cdr3_aa: CASSPGTSGYNEQFF
clone_size: NA; j_call: TRBJ1-6; v_call: TRBV14; d_call: NA; cdr3_nt: TGTGCCAGCAGCCAAGGTTATTCACCCCTCCACTTT; cdr3_aa: CASSQGYSPLHF
clone_size: NA; j_call: TRBJ1-1; v_call: TRBV6-6; d_call: NA; cdr3_nt: TGTGCCAGCATGGCACAGGAGAACACTGAAGCTTTCTTT; cdr3_aa: CASMAQENTEAFF
clone_size: NA; j_call: TRBJ2-7; v_call: TRBV6-5; d_call: NA; cdr3_nt: TGTGCCAGCAGTTATTTAGCGAGCTCCGAGCAGTACTTC; cdr3_aa: CASSYLASSEQYF
clone_size: once; j_call: TRBJ2-2; v_call: TRBV11-2; d_call: TRBD2; cdr3_nt: TGTGCCAGCAGCTCCCAGACTAGCGGGAGGCCCGGGGAGCTGTTTTTT; cdr3_aa: CASSSQTSGRPGELFF
clone_size: NA; j_call: TRBJ1-2; v_call: TRBV10-2; d_call: NA; cdr3_nt: TGCGCCAGCAGTGAAAGGGGCTCCTATGGCTACACCTTC; cdr3_aa: CASSERGSYGYTF
clone_size: once; j_call: TRBJ2-7; v_call: TRBV28; d_call: NA; cdr3_nt: TGTGCCAGCACGCGGCCCAGCGGCACCTACGAGCAGTACTTC; cdr3_aa: CASTRPSGTYEQYF
clone_size: NA; j_call: TRBJ2-3; v_call: TRBV5-1; d_call: TRBD1; cdr3_nt: TGCGCCAGCAGCTCCACGACAGGGGGGACAGATACGCAGTATTTT; cdr3_aa: CASSSTTGGTDTQYF
clone_size: NA; j_call: TRBJ2-7; v_call: TRBV11-2; d_call: NA; cdr3_nt: TGTGCCAGCAGCTCACTCCTCGCGGGTTTAAACTACGAGCAGTACTTC; cdr3_aa: CASSSLLAGLNYEQYF
clone_size: once; j_call: TRBJ2-3; v_call: TRBV18; d_call: NA; cdr3_nt: TGTGCCAGCTCACCATCCCAGGCAGATACGCAGTATTTT; cdr3_aa: CASSPSQADTQYF
clone_size: NA; j_call: TRBJ2-7; v_call: TRBV28; d_call: NA; cdr3_nt: TGTGCCAGCAGTTTTTATGCAATTAATTACGGTTACGAGCAGTACTTC; cdr3_aa: CASSFYAINYGYEQYF
clone_size: NA; j_call: TRBJ2-2; v_call: TRBV9; d_call: TRBD1; cdr3_nt: TGTGCCAGCAGCCTCTCAGTCGGGACAGGGGTATATGGGTACACCGGGGAGCTGTTTTTT; cdr3_aa: CASSLSVGTGVYGYTGELFF
clone_size: NA; j_call: TRBJ2-7; v_call: TRBV9; d_call: NA; cdr3_nt: TGTGCCAGCAGCCCACTGGGGAGCTCCTACGAGCAGTACTTC; cdr3_aa: CASSPLGSSYEQYF
clone_size: NA; j_call: TRBJ2-1; v_call: TRBV4-1; d_call: TRBD2; cdr3_nt: TGCGCCAGCAGCCAAGATCGGGGGACTAGCGGGGCCGGTGAGCAGTTCTTC; cdr3_aa: CASSQDRGTSGAGEQFF
clone_size: NA; j_call: TRBJ2-6; v_call: TRBV23-1; d_call: TRBD2; cdr3_nt: TGCGCCAGCAGTCGTGAGCGGGACTCCTATAATTACTCTGGGGCCAACGTCCTGACTTTC; cdr3_aa: CASSRERDSYNYSGANVLTF